The clone carrying this T cell receptor beta chain was detected only a few times. The antigen remains undetermined. This sample was taken from a study of cytomegalovirus exposure and HLA in healthy donors. Trimming at V came to 5 bases and at J to 9 bases, leaving 2 bases not matched to a gene. Germline V gene data show CDR1 as SGDLS and CDR2 as YYNGEE. The CDR3 is made up of 12 amino acids. PCR involved 60 Vbeta and 13 Jbeta primers. Produced via immunoSEQ multiplex PCR; TCRdb's table is partial and in-frame only. The sample lists some 190,000 clones; roughly 80% were seen once. Study-wide points: TCR beta sequences numbering under 20,000 were associated with HLA alleles at 0.05 false discovery rate in a later analysis.

V gene TRBV9 combines with J gene TRBJ1-6, with 7 nucleotides matching TRBD1. The sequence came from a male donor in good health and CMV-seronegative. The sequencing sample was made of PBMCs. Written as DNA, the CDR3 is TGTGCCAGCAGTTACAGGGGTTCACCCCTCCACTTT. Translated, it gives CASSYRGSPLHF.